The entry below gives a single TCR beta chain sequence along with its context. This record comes from a study of shared clonotypes between healthy human individuals. Researchers drew on some 97 million PBMCs for genomic DNA from unsorted samples. The CDR3 sequence is 13 residues long. V was shortened by 5 bases and J by 4 bases, with 11 bases between the two germline ends. The germline V gene encodes CDR1 MNHEY and CDR2 SMNVEV (reference sequence). The authors ran unsorted PBMC replicate PCRs on around 270 ng DNA, 32,000 or so T cell genomes. Using immunoSEQ multiplex PCR, the repertoire was profiled, and TCRdb retains in-frame clones only, with some absent. Here the sample spans hundreds of thousands of clones, around 79% being singletons.

The TCR comes from a woman aged 40 to 55 in good health. Some clones in this sample may be carry-over from other donors' samples. Sequencing used PBMCs. This chain joins TRBV27 and TRBJ1-2, with TRBD1 as a possible D gene (5 bases). The CDR3 here is CASSPGTVYGYTF. CDR3 nucleotide sequence: TGTGCCAGCAGTCCTGGGACGGTCTATGGCTACACCTTC.